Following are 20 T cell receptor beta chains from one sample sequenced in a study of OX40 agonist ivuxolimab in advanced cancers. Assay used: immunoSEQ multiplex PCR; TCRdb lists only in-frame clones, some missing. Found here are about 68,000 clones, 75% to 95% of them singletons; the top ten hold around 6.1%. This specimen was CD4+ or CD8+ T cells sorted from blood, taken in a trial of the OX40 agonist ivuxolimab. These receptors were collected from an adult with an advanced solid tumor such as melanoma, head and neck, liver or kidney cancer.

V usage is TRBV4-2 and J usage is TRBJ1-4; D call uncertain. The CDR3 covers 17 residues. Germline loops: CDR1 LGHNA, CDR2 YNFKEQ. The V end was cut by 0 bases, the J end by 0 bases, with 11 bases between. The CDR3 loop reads CASSQEDASATNEKLFF. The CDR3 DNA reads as TGTGCCAGCAGCCAAGAAGATGCCAGCGCAACTAATGAAAAACTGTTTTTT.

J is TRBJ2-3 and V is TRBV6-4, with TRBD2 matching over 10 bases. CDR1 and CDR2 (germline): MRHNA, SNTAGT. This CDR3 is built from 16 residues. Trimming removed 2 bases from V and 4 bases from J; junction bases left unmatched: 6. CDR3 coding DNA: TGTGCCAGCAGTGACCATCCTCTAGCGGGGGCAGATACGCAGTATTTT. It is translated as CASSDHPLAGADTQYF.

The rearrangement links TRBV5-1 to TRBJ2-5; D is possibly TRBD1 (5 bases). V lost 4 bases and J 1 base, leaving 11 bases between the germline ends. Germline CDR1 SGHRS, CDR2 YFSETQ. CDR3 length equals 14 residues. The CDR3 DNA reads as TGCGCCAGCAGCCCGATAGACAGCCAAGAGACCCAGTACTTC. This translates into CASSPIDSQETQYF.

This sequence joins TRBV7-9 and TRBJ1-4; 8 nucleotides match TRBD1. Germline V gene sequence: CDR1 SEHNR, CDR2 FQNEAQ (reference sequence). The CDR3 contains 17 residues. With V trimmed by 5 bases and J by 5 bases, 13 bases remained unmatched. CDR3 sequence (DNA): TGTGCCAGCAGCCATTCCTCCCGGACAGGGAGGAATGAAAAACTGTTTTTT. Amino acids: CASSHSSRTGRNEKLFF.

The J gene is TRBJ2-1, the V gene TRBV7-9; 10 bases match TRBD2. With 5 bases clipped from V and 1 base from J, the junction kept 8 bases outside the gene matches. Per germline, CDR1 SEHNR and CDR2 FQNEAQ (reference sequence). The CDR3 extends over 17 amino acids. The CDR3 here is CASSPTSGKMSYNEQFF. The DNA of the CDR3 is TGTGCCAGCAGCCCCACTAGCGGGAAAATGTCCTACAATGAGCAGTTCTTC. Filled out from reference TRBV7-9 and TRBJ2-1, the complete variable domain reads DTGVSQNPRHKITKRGQNVTFRCDPISEHNRLYWYRQTLGQGPEFLTYFQNEAQLEKSRLLSDRFSAERPKGSFSTLEIQRTEQGDSAMYLCASSPTSGKMSYNEQFFGPGTRLTVL.

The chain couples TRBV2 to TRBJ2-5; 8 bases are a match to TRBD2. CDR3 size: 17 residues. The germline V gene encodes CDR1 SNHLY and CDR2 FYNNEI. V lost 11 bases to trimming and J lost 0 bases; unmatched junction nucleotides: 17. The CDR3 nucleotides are TGTGCCTACATACCGCGGGAGGCTAGCGGGTACCAAGAGACCCAGTACTTC. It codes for CAYIPREASGYQETQYF.

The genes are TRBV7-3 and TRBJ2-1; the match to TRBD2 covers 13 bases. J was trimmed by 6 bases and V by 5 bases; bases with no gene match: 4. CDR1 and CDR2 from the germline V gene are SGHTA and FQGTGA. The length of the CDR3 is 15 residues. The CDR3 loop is CASSPRLAGGNEQFF. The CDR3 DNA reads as TGTGCCAGCAGCCCCCGACTAGCGGGAGGCAATGAGCAGTTCTTC.

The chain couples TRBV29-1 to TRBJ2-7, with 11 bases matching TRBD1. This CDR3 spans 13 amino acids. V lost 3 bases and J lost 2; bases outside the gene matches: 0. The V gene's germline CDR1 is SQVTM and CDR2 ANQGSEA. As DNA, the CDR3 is TGCAGCGTTGAGGGACAGGGGGCCTACGAGCAGTACTTC. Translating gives CSVEGQGAYEQYF.

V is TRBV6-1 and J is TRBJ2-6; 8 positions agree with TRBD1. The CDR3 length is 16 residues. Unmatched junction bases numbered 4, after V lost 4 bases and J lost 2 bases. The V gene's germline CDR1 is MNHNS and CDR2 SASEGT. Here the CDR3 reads CASSVETGAGANVLTF. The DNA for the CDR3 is TGTGCCAGCAGTGTTGAGACAGGGGCTGGGGCCAACGTCCTGACTTTC.

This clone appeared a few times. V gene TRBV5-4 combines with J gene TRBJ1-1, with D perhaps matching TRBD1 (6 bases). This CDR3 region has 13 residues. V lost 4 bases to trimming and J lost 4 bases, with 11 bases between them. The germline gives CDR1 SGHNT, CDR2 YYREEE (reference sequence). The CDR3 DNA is TGTGCCAGCAGCGTACAGGGAGGCACTGAAGCTTTCTTT. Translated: CASSVQGGTEAFF.

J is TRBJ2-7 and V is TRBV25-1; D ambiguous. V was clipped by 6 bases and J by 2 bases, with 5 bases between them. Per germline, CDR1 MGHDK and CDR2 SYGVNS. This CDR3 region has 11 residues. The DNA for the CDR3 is TGTGCCAGCAGCTACACCTACGAGCAGTACTTC. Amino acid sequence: CASSYTYEQYF.

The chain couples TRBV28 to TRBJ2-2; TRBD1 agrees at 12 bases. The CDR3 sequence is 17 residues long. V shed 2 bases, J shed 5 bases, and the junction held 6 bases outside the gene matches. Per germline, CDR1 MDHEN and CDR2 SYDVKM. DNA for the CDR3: TGTGCCAGCAGTTTACCGGGACAGGGGGCGAGTACCGGGGAGCTGTTTTTT. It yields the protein CASSLPGQGASTGELFF.

The CDR3 spells CASSETYSYEQYF. As DNA, the CDR3 is TGTGCCAGCAGCGAAACATACTCCTACGAGCAGTACTTC. This chain links TRBV11-2 with TRBJ2-7; D is ambiguous. Germline assignment: CDR1 SGHAT and CDR2 FQNNGV. The CDR3 extends over 13 amino acids. The V end was cut by 5 bases, the J end by 0 bases, with 8 bases between.

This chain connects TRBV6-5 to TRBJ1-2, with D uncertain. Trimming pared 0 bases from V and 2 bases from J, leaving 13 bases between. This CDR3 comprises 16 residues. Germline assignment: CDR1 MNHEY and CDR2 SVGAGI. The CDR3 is CASSYSASASNYGYTF. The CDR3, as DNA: TGTGCCAGCAGTTACTCTGCGTCGGCGTCGAACTATGGCTACACCTTC.

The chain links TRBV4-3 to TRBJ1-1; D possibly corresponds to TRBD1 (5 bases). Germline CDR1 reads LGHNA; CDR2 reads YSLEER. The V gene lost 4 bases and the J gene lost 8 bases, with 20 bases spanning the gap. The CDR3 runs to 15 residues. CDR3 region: CASSPGVRVEGEAFF. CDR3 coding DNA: TGCGCCAGCAGCCCGGGAGTCAGGGTGGAGGGGGAAGCTTTCTTT.

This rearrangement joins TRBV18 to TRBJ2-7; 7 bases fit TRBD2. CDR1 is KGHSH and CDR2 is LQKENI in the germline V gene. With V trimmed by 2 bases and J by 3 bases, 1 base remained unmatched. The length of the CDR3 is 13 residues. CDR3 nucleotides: TGTGCCAGCTCACCAGGGGGGGTCTACGAGCAGTACTTC. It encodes CASSPGGVYEQYF.

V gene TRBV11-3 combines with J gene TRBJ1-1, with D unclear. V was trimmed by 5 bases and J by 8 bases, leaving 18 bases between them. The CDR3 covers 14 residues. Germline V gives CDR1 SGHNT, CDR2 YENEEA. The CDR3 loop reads CASSQSWSGSEAFF. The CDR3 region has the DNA TGTGCCAGCAGCCAAAGTTGGTCGGGGTCGGAAGCTTTCTTT. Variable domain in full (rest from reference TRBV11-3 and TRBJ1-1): EAGVVQSPRYKIIEKKQPVAFWCNPISGHNTLYWYLQNLGQGPELLIRYENEEAVDDSQLPKDRFSAERLKGVDSTLKIQPAELGDSAVYLCASSQSWSGSEAFFGQGTRLTVV.

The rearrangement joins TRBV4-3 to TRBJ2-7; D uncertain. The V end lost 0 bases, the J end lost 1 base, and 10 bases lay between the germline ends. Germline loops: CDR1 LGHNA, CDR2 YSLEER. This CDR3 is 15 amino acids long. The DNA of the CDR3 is TGCGCCAGCAGCCAAGATTTGGGCAGATCCTACGAGCAGTACTTC. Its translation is CASSQDLGRSYEQYF.

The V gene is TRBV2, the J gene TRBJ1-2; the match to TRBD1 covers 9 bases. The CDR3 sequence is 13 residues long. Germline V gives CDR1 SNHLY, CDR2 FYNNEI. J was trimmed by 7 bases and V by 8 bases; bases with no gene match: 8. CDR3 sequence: CASGTGGRGGYTF. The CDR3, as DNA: TGTGCCAGCGGTACAGGGGGCAGGGGTGGCTACACCTTC.

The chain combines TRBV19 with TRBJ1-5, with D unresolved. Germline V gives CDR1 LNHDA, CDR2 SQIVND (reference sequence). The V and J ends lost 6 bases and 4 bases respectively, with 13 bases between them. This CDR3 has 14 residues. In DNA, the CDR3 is TGTGCCAGTAGCTACGACACCTTTAATCAGCCCCAGCATTTT. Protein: CASSYDTFNQPQHF. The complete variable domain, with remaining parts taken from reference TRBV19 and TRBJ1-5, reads DGGITQSPKYLFRKEGQNVTLSCEQNLNHDAMYWYRQDPGQGLRLIYYSQIVNDFQKGDIAEGYSVSREKKESFPLTVTSAQKNPTAFYLCASSYDTFNQPQHFGDGTRLSIL.